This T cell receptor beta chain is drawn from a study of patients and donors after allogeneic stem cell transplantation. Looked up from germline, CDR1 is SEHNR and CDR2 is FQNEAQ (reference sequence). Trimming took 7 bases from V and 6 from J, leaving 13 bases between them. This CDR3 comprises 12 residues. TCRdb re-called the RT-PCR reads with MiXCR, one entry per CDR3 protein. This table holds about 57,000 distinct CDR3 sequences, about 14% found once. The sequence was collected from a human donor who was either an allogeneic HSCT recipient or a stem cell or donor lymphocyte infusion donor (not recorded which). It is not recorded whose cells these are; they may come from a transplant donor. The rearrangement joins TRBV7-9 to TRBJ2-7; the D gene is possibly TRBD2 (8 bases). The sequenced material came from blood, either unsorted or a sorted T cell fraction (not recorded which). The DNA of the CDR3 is TGTGCCAGCACTCGGGAGGGGGCCGAGCAGTACTTC. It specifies CASTREGAEQYF.